The T cell receptor (beta chain) described here comes from a study of technical replicates of blood from a handful of donors. J lost 8 bases, V lost 0 bases, and 0 bases had no gene match. Germline V gives CDR1 SGHRS, CDR2 YFSETQ. The CDR3 sequence is 14 residues long. TCRdb's copy holds only in-frame clones and misses some; the assay was immunoSEQ multiplex PCR. In the table there are 55,000 to 75,000 clones, roughly 94% of which are singletons. The chain uses TRBV5-1 and TRBJ2-1, with 12 positions matching TRBD2. The receptor comes from a human donor in good health. The sequenced sample was T cells isolated from PBMCs. For the CDR3, the DNA is TGCGCCAGCAGCTTGGGACTAGCGGGAGATGAGCAGTTCTTC. Its protein is CASSLGLAGDEQFF.